The 18 T cell receptor beta chains in this list originate from one sample, sequenced in a study of blood T cell repertoires in COVID-19. The assay was immunoSEQ multiplex PCR, and TCRdb's table has in-frame clones only and misses some. The table records under 200,000 clones, around four fifths of them present only once. What was sequenced was peripheral blood. The source is a woman older than 75 with COVID-19, enrolled during active disease.

This clone was observed at least ten times. CDR3 in amino acids: CASSLGSKVSRGDTEAFF. CDR3 nucleotide sequence: TGTGCCAGCAGCTTGGGAAGTAAGGTCAGCCGGGGGGACACTGAAGCTTTCTTT. This chain uses TRBV5-6 with TRBJ1-1; TRBD1 might be the D (5 bases). This CDR3 has 18 amino acids. Trimming cost V 0 bases and J 3 bases, with 21 bases left between them. Germline V gives CDR1 SGHDT, CDR2 YYEEEE. Using reference TRBV5-6 and TRBJ1-1 for the parts outside the CDR3, the full variable domain is DAGVTQSPTHLIKTRGQQVTLRCSPKSGHDTVSWYQQALGQGPQFIFQYYEEEERQRGNFPDRFSGHQFPNYSSELNVNALLLGDSALYLCASSLGSKVSRGDTEAFFGQGTRLTVV.

This chain links TRBV9 with TRBJ1-2, with TRBD1 identical over 12 bases. Germline trimming cut 0 bases from V and 4 bases from J; bases unmatched to any gene: 7. Germline lookup yields CDR1 SGDLS and CDR2 YYNGEE. CDR3 length equals 17 residues. CDR3 amino acids: CASSVDAGQGAVYGYTF. CDR3 in DNA: TGTGCCAGCAGCGTAGATGCGGGACAGGGGGCGGTCTATGGCTACACCTTC.

The rearrangement links TRBV5-1 to TRBJ2-3; 8 bases map to TRBD2. CDR3 length: 15 residues. V was pared by 3 bases and J by 5 bases, with 8 bases of the junction left unmatched. Germline V CDR1 and CDR2: SGHRS, YFSETQ. The CDR3 sequence: CASSSTAGVIDTQYF. The CDR3 DNA follows: TGCGCCAGCAGCTCGACAGCGGGAGTTATAGATACGCAGTATTTT.

The chain links TRBV5-1 to TRBJ2-1; possible D gene TRBD2, 5 bases. The CDR3 extends over 14 amino acids. CDR1 and CDR2 from the germline V gene are SGHRS and YFSETQ. Deletions cut 1 base from V and 4 bases from J, with 9 bases between. CDR3 nucleotide sequence: TGCGCCAGCAGCTTGTTCGAGGGATACAATGAGCAGTTCTTC. It encodes CASSLFEGYNEQFF.

In this sample, this clone turned up a few times. This chain joins TRBV7-9 and TRBJ2-3, with 7 bases that match TRBD1. CDR3 length: 15 amino acids. Germline-derived CDR1 and CDR2 are SEHNR and FQNEAQ (reference sequence). V was clipped by 4 bases and J by 1 base; unmatched bases: 5. CDR3: CASSSWGTGTDTQYF. For the CDR3, the DNA is TGTGCCAGCAGCTCGTGGGGGACAGGCACAGATACGCAGTATTTT.

This clone occurred once. This CDR3 is CASSNRGEGTDTQYF. The DNA for the CDR3 is TGTGCCAGCAGTAACCGAGGGGAGGGCACAGATACGCAGTATTTT. The chain has TRBV28 and TRBJ2-3, with D maybe TRBD2 (6 bases). The CDR3 length is 15 residues. Between the trimmed V and J ends, which lost 5 bases and 1 base, there was a span of 13 bases. CDR1 MDHEN and CDR2 SYDVKM come from the germline V gene.

This sequence joins TRBV5-1 and TRBJ2-7, with 7 bases aligning to TRBD1. This CDR3 contains 15 residues. Germline V gene data show CDR1 as SGHRS and CDR2 as YFSETQ. The V gene end was trimmed by 4 bases and the J gene end by 5 bases; junction bases not matched to a gene: 12. The CDR3, as DNA: TGCGCCAGCAGCCCCCAAGGGACAGTCGGGAACGAGCAGTACTTC. Protein sequence: CASSPQGTVGNEQYF.

The genes are TRBV7-9 and TRBJ1-3; D not certain. The germline V and J ends were trimmed by 1 base and 7 bases, with 11 bases remaining between them. The CDR3 length is 14 residues. CDR1 and CDR2 from the germline V gene are SEHNR and FQNEAQ (reference sequence). The CDR3 bases are TGTGCCAGCAGCTTAGACCTAGCAGCGAACACCATATATTTT. Translated, it gives CASSLDLAANTIYF. Complete variable domain (other parts from reference TRBV7-9 and TRBJ1-3): DTGVSQNPRHKITKRGQNVTFRCDPISEHNRLYWYRQTLGQGPEFLTYFQNEAQLEKSRLLSDRFSAERPKGSFSTLEIQRTEQGDSAMYLCASSLDLAANTIYFGEGSWLTVV.

The V gene is TRBV7-2, the J gene TRBJ2-4; no clear D. Germline CDR1 reads SGHTA; CDR2 reads FQGNSA. This CDR3 spans 14 amino acids. Trimming took off 0 bases at V and 2 bases at J, with 5 bases between the two ends. CDR3 residues: CASSLAQTKNIQYF. CDR3 coding DNA: TGTGCCAGCAGCTTAGCCCAGACCAAAAACATTCAGTACTTC.

This clone was found a few times. The rearrangement joins TRBV10-3 to TRBJ2-1, with 7 bases aligning to TRBD2. V lost 2 bases to trimming and J lost 10 bases; unmatched junction nucleotides: 20. CDR3 size: 18 residues. The germline V gene has CDR1 ENHRY and CDR2 SYGVKD. The CDR3, as DNA: TGTGCCATCAGTGAGCCTGGTGGCGGGAGCCCCCCTGGGTGGGAGCAGTTCTTC. Translation: CAISEPGGGSPPGWEQFF.

V gene TRBV6-1 combines with J gene TRBJ2-3; 7 bases map to TRBD1. V lost 2 bases and J lost 2; bases outside the gene matches: 7. CDR3 length: 16 residues. Per germline, CDR1 MNHNS and CDR2 SASEGT. The CDR3 sequence: CASSEMAGGYTDTQYF. CDR3 DNA sequence: TGTGCCAGCAGTGAAATGGCAGGGGGTTACACAGATACGCAGTATTTT.

The chain joins TRBV18 to TRBJ2-3; 9 bases map to TRBD1. Losses at the gene ends were 6 bases for V and 2 bases for J; bases not matched to a gene: 6. Germline assignment: CDR1 KGHSH and CDR2 LQKENI. The CDR3 has 15 residues. The CDR3 coding sequence is TGTGCCAGCTCCACACAGGGGGCTGCCACAGATACGCAGTATTTT. Its protein is CASSTQGAATDTQYF.

This chain uses TRBV10-1 with TRBJ1-4, with D maybe TRBD1 (6 bases). CDR1 is WNHNN and CDR2 is SYGVQD in the germline V gene (reference sequence). The CDR3 has 19 amino acids. V was cut by 4 bases and J by 0 bases, with 21 bases left in between. The CDR3 coding sequence is TGCGCCAGCAGTGTCCTCCAGACAGGATCTGAAGCAACTAATGAAAAACTGTTTTTT. It codes for CASSVLQTGSEATNEKLFF.

This clone was detected only once. The rearrangement links TRBV5-4 to TRBJ1-2, with D unclear. Germline loops: CDR1 SGHNT, CDR2 YYREEE (reference sequence). CDR3 length equals 15 residues. Between the trimmed V and J ends, which lost 0 bases and 6 bases, there was a span of 15 bases. The CDR3 region has the DNA TGTGCCAGCAGCTTGGAACCAGGTTCGCTTAATGGCTACACCTTC. This gives the protein CASSLEPGSLNGYTF.

V gene TRBV10-2 combines with J gene TRBJ2-5; tentatively, D is TRBD2 (6 bases). The CDR3 runs 16 residues. Trimming took off 7 bases at V and 7 bases at J, with 25 bases between the two ends. Germline V gene data show CDR1 as WSHSY and CDR2 as SAAADI. This CDR3 reads CASKVGGAGFRGTQYF. CDR3 DNA sequence: TGCGCCAGCAAGGTGGGGGGAGCCGGATTTCGAGGGACCCAGTACTTC.

The chain combines TRBV6-5 with TRBJ1-2; maybe TRBD1 (6 bases). The CDR3 runs to 13 residues. In germline, CDR1 is MNHEY, CDR2 SVGAGI. V was shortened by 5 bases and J by 8 bases, with 15 bases between the two germline ends. CDR3 in DNA: TGTGCCAGCAGTCGAACCGGGACAAGAGGCTACACCTTC. Protein sequence: CASSRTGTRGYTF.

This chain connects TRBV28 to TRBJ1-4; 7 bases line up with TRBD1. The V and J ends lost 3 bases and 10 bases, in that order; junction bases with no gene match: 11. The length of the CDR3 is 15 residues. Germline CDR1 reads MDHEN; CDR2 reads SYDVKM. The CDR3 spells CASSFLPSRGSKLFF. CDR3 nucleotides: TGTGCCAGCAGTTTTCTGCCGTCCAGGGGGTCAAAACTGTTTTTT.

The sample holds a few counts of this clone. The chain employs TRBV7-9 and TRBJ2-1; 9 positions agree with TRBD2. Germline lookup yields CDR1 SEHNR and CDR2 FQNEAQ (reference sequence). After removal of 1 base from V and 5 bases from J, the junction contained 3 bases not matched to a gene. The CDR3 runs 15 residues. CDR3 protein: CASSLGGGVHNEQFF. CDR3 sequence (DNA): TGTGCCAGCAGCTTAGGCGGGGGGGTCCACAATGAGCAGTTCTTC.